One and the same sample provided the 17 T cell receptor beta chains below, sequenced in a study of T cells after yellow fever vaccination. TCRdb passed the 5' RACE reads through MiXCR, listing each CDR3 protein once. Of about 300,000 distinct CDR3 sequences listed, about 6.9% are singletons. Sequenced here: PBMCs, sampled approximately 47 days after the first yellow fever vaccination. Every receptor here comes from a man aged 18 to 29 who received the YFV17D yellow fever vaccine.

The chain is built from TRBV4-2 and TRBJ1-1, with a tentative D call TRBD1 (5 bases). The CDR3 has 15 amino acids. The ends were cut back, 0 bases at V and 6 bases at J, with 14 bases in the middle. CDR1 and CDR2 (germline): LGHNA, YNFKEQ. CDR3 in amino acids: CASSQDVGRSAEAFF. The CDR3 nucleotides read TGTGCCAGCAGCCAAGATGTGGGGCGGAGCGCTGAAGCTTTCTTT.

Only a few counts were recorded for this clonotype. CDR3 sequence: CASSTTGTDYGYTF. CDR3 in DNA: TGTGCCAGCAGCACTACCGGGACAGACTATGGCTACACCTTC. This chain joins TRBV13 and TRBJ1-2; 7 nucleotides align to TRBD1. CDR3 length: 14 amino acids. CDR1 and CDR2 (germline): PRHDT, FYEKMQ (reference sequence). After removal of 5 bases from V and 3 bases from J, the junction contained 6 bases not matched to a gene.

This clonotype was counted only a few times. The chain carries TRBV7-2 and TRBJ2-7; D gene unclear. V lost 6 bases and J lost 1, with 7 bases in between. CDR3 size: 12 residues. Germline CDR1 and CDR2: SGHTA and FQGNSA. The CDR3 sequence: CASRGTSYEQYF. CDR3 coding DNA: TGTGCCAGCAGGGGCACTTCCTACGAGCAGTACTTC.

This clonotype has at least ten counts. This chain uses TRBV10-3 with TRBJ2-5; possible D gene TRBD1, 6 bases. Germline loops: CDR1 ENHRY, CDR2 SYGVKD. The germline V and J ends were trimmed by 2 bases and 5 bases, with 15 bases remaining between them. This CDR3 is 15 amino acids long. Here the CDR3 reads CAISERGAGVETQYF. The CDR3 DNA is TGTGCCATCAGTGAGAGGGGAGCAGGGGTCGAGACCCAGTACTTC.

The chain recombines TRBV7-6 with TRBJ2-5, with a tentative D call TRBD2 (7 bases). Germline-derived CDR1 and CDR2 are SGHVS and FNYEAQ. V lost 2 bases and J lost 5, with 21 bases in between. This CDR3 is 17 amino acids long. DNA for the CDR3: TGTGCCAGCAGCTTAATCAGACGGGGGGACAATAAGGAGACCCAGTACTTC. It encodes CASSLIRRGDNKETQYF.

This clonotype turned up a few times. The CDR3 bases are TGTGCCATCAGTGAAACTGCCTATGGCTACACCTTC. Its protein is CAISETAYGYTF. V usage is TRBV10-3 and J usage is TRBJ1-2, with D unclear. V dropped 3 bases and J dropped 4 bases, with 6 bases sitting between them. From germline, CDR1 is ENHRY and CDR2 SYGVKD. The CDR3 spans 12 residues.

This chain connects TRBV3-1 to TRBJ2-3, with 8 nucleotides matching TRBD1. This CDR3 is 13 amino acids long. Germline assignment: CDR1 LGHDT and CDR2 YNNKEL (reference sequence). V lost 11 bases, J lost 1 base, and 5 bases stayed unmatched. The CDR3 spells CACSTGGTDTQYF. CDR3 DNA sequence: TGTGCCTGCTCGACAGGGGGCACAGATACGCAGTATTTT.

This clonotype has only a few counts. The V gene is TRBV7-9, the J gene TRBJ1-6; 9 bases align to TRBD1. The CDR3 covers 15 residues. The V segment lost 4 bases and the J segment 9 bases; nucleotides outside the gene matches: 7. CDR1 is SEHNR, CDR2 FQNEAQ, per germline (reference sequence). The CDR3, as DNA: TGTGCCAGCAGCTGGACAGGGGCGCGGAGTTCACCCCTCCACTTT. Residues: CASSWTGARSSPLHF.

The chain uses TRBV20-1 and TRBJ1-4; weak D call: TRBD1 (5 bases). Germline CDR1 reads DFQATT; CDR2 reads SNEGSKA (reference sequence). The CDR3 spans 11 residues. The V end was cut by 0 bases, the J end by 13 bases, with 9 bases between. The CDR3 loop is CSAREGRGLFF. CDR3 nucleotides: TGCAGTGCTAGAGAGGGACGGGGACTGTTTTTT.

The count of this clonotype is one. The V gene is TRBV12-3 or TRBV12-4, the J gene TRBJ1-1; D not certain. The CDR3 is 14 amino acids. V lost 3 bases, J lost 3 bases, and 11 bases lay in between. This CDR3 is CASSFPGSYTEAFF. The CDR3 nucleotides read TGTGCCAGCAGTTTCCCGGGATCGTACACTGAAGCTTTCTTT.

This chain joins TRBV10-3 and TRBJ2-5; 7 nucleotides align to TRBD1. The CDR3 is made up of 13 amino acids. Germline CDR1 ENHRY, CDR2 SYGVKD. Trimming cost V 10 bases and J 3 bases; bases outside gene matches: 8. In nucleotides, the CDR3 is TGTGCCAATTCGGGAACAGGGGAAGAGACCCAGTACTTC. Protein sequence: CANSGTGEETQYF.

The sample holds many counts of this clonotype. The chain combines TRBV19 with TRBJ2-1, with TRBD1 identical over 9 bases. V was clipped by 4 bases and J by 8 bases; unmatched bases: 3. The germline V gene has CDR1 LNHDA and CDR2 SQIVND (reference sequence). This CDR3 has 13 residues. In DNA, the CDR3 is TGTGCCAGTAGTACTCGACAGGGGGATGAGCAGTTCTTC. Translated: CASSTRQGDEQFF.

The V call is TRBV12-3 or TRBV12-4, the J call TRBJ1-2; no clear D gene. The CDR3 has 15 amino acids. Between the trimmed V and J ends, which lost 0 bases and 7 bases, there was a span of 15 bases. This CDR3 is CASSLADGVPLGYTF. The CDR3 nucleotides are TGTGCCAGCAGTTTAGCTGACGGGGTCCCGCTTGGCTACACCTTC.

V gene TRBV6-1 combines with J gene TRBJ2-2; maybe TRBD1 (6 bases). Looked up from germline, CDR1 is MNHNS and CDR2 is SASEGT. V lost 7 bases and J 1 base, leaving 16 bases between the germline ends. The CDR3 has 16 amino acids. CDR3 loop: CASTFAPGQNTGELFF. CDR3 bases: TGTGCCAGCACCTTTGCCCCGGGACAGAACACCGGGGAGCTGTTTTTT.

This clonotype turned up a few times. The CDR3 reads CSASWGFGGLAGNEKLFF. The CDR3 nucleotides are TGCAGTGCTAGCTGGGGTTTTGGGGGTTTGGCGGGGAATGAAAAACTGTTTTTT. This chain links TRBV20-1 with TRBJ1-4, with a possible D match to TRBD1 (5 bases). The V gene lost 3 bases and the J gene lost 5 bases, with 25 bases spanning the gap. This CDR3 has 18 residues. CDR1 and CDR2 (germline): DFQATT, SNEGSKA (reference sequence).

This clonotype has more than one count but fewer than ten. V is TRBV6-5 and J is TRBJ1-2; no firm D call. Trimming shortened V by 1 base and J by 4 bases, and 13 bases separated the two germline ends. In germline, CDR1 is MNHEY, CDR2 SVGAGI. This CDR3 spans 15 amino acids. This chain's CDR3 is CASSYFSTPSYGYTF. The CDR3 region has the DNA TGTGCCAGCAGTTACTTCTCCACTCCATCCTATGGCTACACCTTC.

The genes are TRBV10-3 and TRBJ2-5, with D possibly TRBD2 on 7 matching bases. V lost 3 bases and J 5 bases, leaving 16 bases between the germline ends. This CDR3 contains 15 residues. Germline CDR1 reads ENHRY; CDR2 reads SYGVKD. CDR3 sequence reads: CAISERGAGEETQYF. The CDR3 bases are TGTGCCATCAGTGAACGGGGGGCCGGAGAGGAGACCCAGTACTTC.